The 26 T cell receptor beta chains listed next were all sequenced from one sample in a study of T cells in Graves' hyperthyroidism and ophthalmopathy. What was amplified from RNA transcripts were TCR beta CDR3 regions. HTBI primers were used for first-round RT-PCR of the TCR CDR3. TCRdb recomputed calls from the multiplex PCR reads with MiXCR, one row per CDR3 protein. The profile shows hundreds of thousands of distinct CDR3 sequences, around 14% of them singletons. Sequenced material: blood. The receptors originated from a woman under 30 with Graves' hyperthyroidism.

The table lists this clonotype with many counts. The chain is built from TRBV6-2 or TRBV6-3 and TRBJ2-7; D uncertain. V lost 5 bases, J lost 4 bases, and 12 bases lay in between. Germline V gene lookup returns CDR1 MNHEY and CDR2 SVGEGT. This CDR3 contains 13 residues. CDR3 amino acids: CASSTEWNYEQYF. CDR3 nucleotides: TGTGCCAGCAGTACAGAATGGAATTACGAGCAGTACTTC.

This clonotype was counted ten times or more. The chain is built from TRBV2 and TRBJ1-5, with unresolved D. Germline CDR1 SNHLY, CDR2 FYNNEI. V gave up 1 base and J gave up 1 base, with 8 bases separating them. The CDR3 is made up of 15 amino acids. CDR3 protein: CASSEDSLSNQPQHF. The CDR3 coding sequence is TGTGCCAGCAGTGAAGACAGCCTAAGCAATCAGCCCCAGCATTTT. Using reference TRBV2 and TRBJ1-5 for the parts outside the CDR3, the full variable domain is EPEVTQTPSHQVTQMGQEVILRCVPISNHLYFYWYRQILGQKVEFLVSFYNNEISEKSEIFDDQFSVERPDGSNFTLKIRSTKLEDSAMYFCASSEDSLSNQPQHFGDGTRLSIL.

This clonotype was found many times. The chain couples TRBV18 to TRBJ2-5; unclear D gene. The germline CDR1 and CDR2 sequences are KGHSH and LQKENI. With 0 bases removed from V and 1 base from J, the gap between germline ends came to 6 bases. CDR3 length: 14 residues. The CDR3 here is CASSPPTRQETQYF. In nucleotides, the CDR3 is TGTGCCAGCTCACCACCGACACGCCAAGAGACCCAGTACTTC.

This clonotype appeared a few times. Since a much larger clone is just one base distant, this may be a read error. The rearrangement joins TRBV28 to TRBJ1-2, with D possibly TRBD1 on 6 matching bases. This CDR3 is built from 14 residues. CDR1 and CDR2 (germline): MDHEN, SYDVKM. The V end lost 4 bases, the J end lost 5 bases, and 14 bases lay between the germline ends. The CDR3 region has the DNA TGTGCCAGCAGTTGGGGGCTGGGGGATTATGGCTACACCTTC. Protein product: CASSWGLGDYGYTF.

Many counts were recorded for this clonotype. The chain links TRBV6-1 to TRBJ1-1; unclear D gene. Germline assignment: CDR1 MNHNS and CDR2 SASEGT. Trimming removed 8 bases at V and 2 bases at J, with 12 bases between. The CDR3 contains 13 residues. The CDR3 loop is CASVPGPNTEAFF. CDR3 nucleotides: TGTGCCAGCGTCCCAGGACCCAACACTGAAGCTTTCTTT.

With respect to this clonotype: One end of the junction is discordant with germline, which a read error may explain. This chain links TRBV27 with TRBJ1-1, with 10 bases lining up with TRBD1. CDR1 is MNHEY, CDR2 SMNVEV, per germline (reference sequence). This CDR3 region has 18 residues. CDR3 DNA: TGTGCCAGCAGTTTCCTTCCCGGGACAGGGGAGGACGGCACTGAGGCTTTCTTT. It translates to CASSFLPGTGEDGTEAFF.

In its sample, this clonotype was seen a few times. The chain uses TRBV12-3 or TRBV12-4 and TRBJ2-3; 7 bases are shared with TRBD2. With 10 bases clipped from V and 3 bases from J, the junction kept 13 bases outside the gene matches. The CDR3 is 15 amino acids. The CDR3 coding sequence is TGTGCCATCGCAGCGGGGTCCCGCGGAACAGATACGCAGTATTTT. Translated, it gives CAIAAGSRGTDTQYF.

This rearrangement joins TRBV6-8 to TRBJ2-7; TRBD1 is a possible D gene (6 bases). The CDR3 consists of 14 residues. V dropped 6 bases and J dropped 3 bases, with 15 bases sitting between them. CDR1 and CDR2 (germline): MNHGY, SAAAGT. The CDR3 DNA sequence: TGTGCCAGCAGCAGGGGTCATTCCCTCTACGAGCAGTACTTC. Amino acid sequence: CASSRGHSLYEQYF.

A few counts support this clonotype. The V call is TRBV5-4, the J call TRBJ2-7; D not certain. The CDR3 runs 14 residues. The V and J ends lost 0 bases and 0 bases respectively, with 7 bases between them. CDR1 SGHNT and CDR2 YYREEE come from the germline V gene (reference sequence). CDR3 sequence reads: CASSLAVHSYEQYF. As DNA, the CDR3 is TGTGCCAGCAGCTTGGCCGTCCACTCCTACGAGCAGTACTTC.

This clonotype has ten or more counts. J is TRBJ2-3 and V is TRBV2; D possibly corresponds to TRBD2 (6 bases). Germline CDR1 reads SNHLY; CDR2 reads FYNNEI. V gave up 4 bases and J gave up 4 bases, with 21 bases separating them. The CDR3 extends over 17 amino acids. As DNA, the CDR3 is TGTGCCAGCAGTGGACGTCAGGGCACGGAGGGTCCAGATACGCAGTATTTT. Translating gives CASSGRQGTEGPDTQYF.

This clonotype has only a few counts. V gene TRBV6-5 combines with J gene TRBJ1-6; no clear D gene. From germline, CDR1 is MNHEY and CDR2 SVGAGI. This CDR3 is built from 13 residues. The ends were cut back, 2 bases at V and 10 bases at J, with 9 bases in the middle. CDR3 nucleotides: TGTGCCAGCAGTTACGAAAATGGGTCACCCCTCCACTTT. This encodes CASSYENGSPLHF.

This clonotype was counted a few times. This chain connects TRBV20-1 to TRBJ2-5; D is perhaps TRBD2 (6 bases). Germline CDR1 is DFQATT and CDR2 is SNEGSKA (reference sequence). There are 15 residues in the CDR3. Trimming took off 2 bases at V and 10 bases at J, with 23 bases between the two ends. CDR3 in DNA: TGCAGTGCTAGATCCATACGGGGGAGGAAAGGGGACCAGTACTTC. This codes for CSARSIRGRKGDQYF.

Ten or more counts support this clonotype. In DNA form, the CDR3 reads TGTGCCAGCAGCTTAGGGTTTCACAGGGGAGGCAATCAGCCCCAGCATTTT. This codes for CASSLGFHRGGNQPQHF. The V gene is TRBV7-9, the J gene TRBJ1-5, with 7 nucleotides matching TRBD1. This CDR3 contains 17 residues. V lost 1 base, J lost 2 bases, and 8 bases stayed unmatched. Germline V lookup: CDR1 SEHNR, CDR2 FQNEAQ (reference sequence).

The chain carries TRBV3-1 and TRBJ2-2; the match to TRBD2 covers 8 bases. Trimming at V came to 4 bases and at J to 4 bases, leaving 8 bases not matched to a gene. Germline V gene data show CDR1 as LGHDT and CDR2 as YNNKEL (reference sequence). The CDR3 has 16 amino acids. As DNA, the CDR3 is TGTGCCAGCAGCCGTTGGACCCGGGGGGGCACCGGGGAGCTGTTTTTT. Protein sequence: CASSRWTRGGTGELFF.

The CDR3 DNA follows: TGTGCCAGCAGCCCGGGACAGGGCGGCTACAATGAGCAGTTCTTC. Protein: CASSPGQGGYNEQFF. The chain links TRBV5-4 to TRBJ2-1; 9 nucleotides line up with TRBD1. The junction had 5 bases not matched to a gene; V was cut back by 4 bases and J by 3 bases. The CDR3 covers 15 residues. Germline CDR1 reads SGHNT; CDR2 reads YYREEE (reference sequence).

The table lists this clonotype with many counts. This chain connects TRBV27 to TRBJ1-1, with unresolved D. Looked up from germline, CDR1 is MNHEY and CDR2 is SMNVEV (reference sequence). The CDR3 is 16 amino acids. With 7 bases removed from V and 3 bases from J, the gap between germline ends came to 21 bases. The CDR3 loop is CASTPSVGPRYTEAFF. The CDR3 nucleotides read TGTGCCAGCACCCCCTCGGTTGGCCCCAGGTACACTGAAGCTTTCTTT.

This clonotype has a handful of counts. The chain links TRBV14 to TRBJ2-7; no definite D call. The germline V gene encodes CDR1 SGHDN and CDR2 FVKESK. CDR3 length equals 11 residues. Trimming left V 6 bases short and J 8 bases short, with 11 bases between. The CDR3 loop reads CASSNSPQQYF. The CDR3 DNA follows: TGTGCCAGCAGTAATAGCCCACAGCAGTACTTC.

Remarks on this clonotype: It may be a read error: a sequence one base away is much more abundant. The chain recombines TRBV5-1 with TRBJ1-1; TRBD1 aligns across 8 bases. The CDR3 consists of 14 residues. The junction had 12 bases not matched to a gene; V was cut back by 3 bases and J by 11 bases. CDR1 SGHRS and CDR2 YFSETQ come from the germline V gene. The CDR3 protein is CASSSGTGATGAFF. The CDR3 DNA sequence: TGCGCCAGCAGCTCAGGGACAGGCGCCACTGGGGCTTTCTTT.

The table lists this clonotype with many counts. The rearrangement joins TRBV30 to TRBJ1-2; D gene unclear. CDR3 size: 14 residues. V was trimmed by 5 bases and J by 5 bases, leaving 18 bases between them. Per the germline V gene, CDR1 is GTSNPN and CDR2 is SVGIG (reference sequence). The CDR3 spells CAWLKGRGIYGYTF. For the CDR3, the DNA is TGTGCCTGGCTGAAAGGGCGTGGAATTTATGGCTACACCTTC.

This chain connects TRBV6-1 to TRBJ1-5; 7 bases agree with TRBD1. Germline V gene sequence: CDR1 MNHNS, CDR2 SASEGT. V trimming: 7 bases; J trimming: 0 bases; junction bases outside the gene matches: 18. CDR3 length: 19 residues. CDR3 DNA: TGTGCCAGCACATCACCTGTTCGGACAGGTCATTATAGCAATCAGCCCCAGCATTTT. Amino acid sequence: CASTSPVRTGHYSNQPQHF.

DNA for the CDR3: TGTGCCAGCAGCCGGCGACAGGGGCTCGGGGAGCTGTTTTTT. Translated: CASSRRQGLGELFF. This chain connects TRBV7-3 to TRBJ2-2, with 8 nucleotides matching TRBD1. Germline trimming cut 5 bases from V and 7 bases from J; bases unmatched to any gene: 6. CDR1 SGHTA and CDR2 FQGTGA come from the germline V gene. This CDR3 contains 14 residues.

This clonotype was seen many times. The chain couples TRBV4-2 to TRBJ2-4; possible D gene TRBD1, 6 bases. Germline loops: CDR1 LGHNA, CDR2 YNFKEQ. This CDR3 is built from 17 residues. Deletions cut 4 bases from V and 1 base from J, with 17 bases between. For the CDR3, the DNA is TGTGCCAGCAGCCCAGTACAGGGCGGTGTTGCCAAAAACATTCAGTACTTC. Amino acids: CASSPVQGGVAKNIQYF.

This clonotype appeared a few times. Since a much larger clone is just one base distant, this may be a read error. The chain has TRBV5-1 and TRBJ2-2; D not resolved. The CDR3 totals 12 residues. Germline CDR1 and CDR2: SGHRS and YFSETQ. The CDR3 region has the DNA TGCGCCAACAGCCGAACGACCGGGGAGCTGTTTTTT. Translating gives CANSRTTGELFF.

To note about this clonotype: A read error is possible here, since a much larger clone lies one base away. This rearrangement joins TRBV2 to TRBJ1-2, with D possibly TRBD1 on 6 matching bases. V gave up 11 bases and J gave up 2 bases, with 18 bases separating them. Germline CDR1 SNHLY, CDR2 FYNNEI. The CDR3 has 14 amino acids. The CDR3 DNA reads as TGTGCCGCCAGTGACCGTGGACAGAACTATGGCTACACCTTC. It is translated as CAASDRGQNYGYTF.

This clonotype was detected many times. The chain couples TRBV20-1 to TRBJ2-1; D not resolved. CDR3 size: 16 residues. Germline-derived CDR1 and CDR2 are DFQATT and SNEGSKA (reference sequence). V was cut by 5 bases and J by 4 bases, with 21 bases left in between. CDR3 sequence: CSAWVVGERLYNEQFF. CDR3 in DNA: TGCAGTGCTTGGGTGGTGGGTGAGAGGTTATACAATGAGCAGTTCTTC.

This clonotype was counted only a few times. The rearrangement links TRBV5-1 to TRBJ2-5; TRBD2 matches 10 bases. There are 16 residues in the CDR3. V lost 0 bases, J lost 5 bases, and 7 bases stayed unmatched. Germline V gene lookup returns CDR1 SGHRS and CDR2 YFSETQ. The CDR3 protein is CASSLGSSSGSETQYF. The CDR3 DNA follows: TGCGCCAGCAGCTTGGGATCGTCTAGCGGGAGCGAGACCCAGTACTTC.